This paragraph reports one T cell receptor beta chain. The protocol was immunoSEQ multiplex PCR, while the TCRdb copy is restricted to in-frame clones and leaves out a portion. Seen here are about 45,000 clones, roughly three quarters observed once, and the top ten hold 15% to 20%. The data are from a study of blood T cell repertoires in COVID-19. Study at large: Samples came from the United States, Italy and Spain, spanning acute and convalescent COVID-19.

Source material: peripheral blood. The TCR originated in a man between 65 and 79 years old with acute or convalescent COVID-19.

CDR3 bases: TGTGCCAGCTCACTAAACAGGGGGCGCGACTATGGCTACACCTTC. It specifies CASSLNRGRDYGYTF. This chain joins TRBV18 and TRBJ1-2; 9 nucleotides agree with TRBD1. Losses at the gene ends were 4 bases for V and 3 bases for J; bases not matched to a gene: 6. The CDR3 contains 15 residues. The germline V gene encodes CDR1 KGHSH and CDR2 LQKENI.